This T cell receptor (beta chain) was recorded in a study of blood T cell repertoires in COVID-19. Background on the study: Recovered status applied to Cohort 3 donors who had two consecutive negative PCRs. It also applied to those with clearance or with symptom resolution. Donors in the United States, Italy and Spain gave samples during acute or convalescent COVID-19.

Method: immunoSEQ multiplex PCR; TCRdb's copy keeps in-frame clones and lacks some. Seen here are roughly 210,000 clones, around nine tenths observed once, and the top ten hold 7% to 9%. The ends lost 5 bases at V and 4 bases at J; junction bases unmatched: 6. The CDR3 spans 15 residues. CDR1 and CDR2 from the germline V gene are LNHDA and SQIVND (reference sequence). The TCR comes from a man younger than 40 in a cohort exposed to, infected with or recovered from COVID-19 (not recorded which). V usage is TRBV19 and J usage is TRBJ2-3, with 10 bases matching TRBD2. Sequencing was done on a sample of PBMCs or T cells enriched from blood (not recorded which). The CDR3 region is CASSGLAGVPDTQYF. DNA of the CDR3: TGTGCCAGTAGTGGTCTAGCGGGAGTGCCAGATACGCAGTATTTT.